The T cell receptor beta chain described here comes from a study of OX40 agonist ivuxolimab in advanced cancers. Sequencing was performed with immunoSEQ multiplex PCR; in TCRdb, only in-frame clones are kept and a portion is missing. The data contain about 81,000 clones, roughly 91% of them seen just once; the ten biggest clones take up roughly an eighth. J lost 2 bases, V lost 0 bases, and 10 bases had no gene match. CDR1 SQVTM and CDR2 ANQGSEA come from the germline V gene. This CDR3 is built from 16 residues. Study observations and caveats: Some nonresponders also had low normalized T-cell clonal expansion.

In regard to this clone: No antigen is known for it.

The genes are TRBV29-1 and TRBJ2-7; 7 bases line up with TRBD1. The specimen was CD4+ or CD8+ T cells sorted from blood, collected in a trial of the OX40 agonist ivuxolimab. This TCR was sampled from an adult with an advanced solid tumor such as melanoma, head and neck, liver or kidney cancer. CDR3: CSVEDGRTGYTYEQYF. For the CDR3, the DNA is TGCAGCGTTGAAGATGGGCGGACAGGTTATACCTACGAGCAGTACTTC.